Listed here is a single TCR beta chain. Its antigen is currently unknown. Terminally differentiated effector memory CD45RA+ cells were left out of the naive CD8 fraction, which was CD45RO-negative and positively selected for CCR7. These data are taken from a study of shared clonotypes between healthy human individuals. Overall study context: CD8 memory received one plate per donor, CD8 naive two, CD4 memory three and CD4 naive three.

Across several immunoSEQ plates, the genomic DNA of each subset was split evenly. Assay used: immunoSEQ multiplex PCR; TCRdb lists only in-frame clones, some missing. The sample gives approximately 650,000 clones, roughly 95% of which show up once; 0.095% to 0.12% is in the top ten. Overall study results and limits: It was the non-shared clonotypes that had lower generation probabilities than clonotypes shared by all four donors.

Sequenced input: naive CD8+ T cells sorted from blood. The clonotype originates from a woman aged 25 to 39 in good health.

The CDR3 here is CASSPKGETKQYF. CDR3 DNA sequence: TGTGCCAGCAGCCCCAAGGGGGAGACCAAGCAGTACTTC. The rearrangement joins TRBV7-9 to TRBJ2-7, with D possibly being TRBD1 (6 bases). The CDR3 length is 13 residues. V was trimmed by 5 bases and J by 8 bases, leaving 16 bases between them. Per the germline V gene, CDR1 is SEHNR and CDR2 is FQNEAQ (reference sequence).